What follows are 20 T cell receptor beta chains derived from one specimen sequenced in a study of identical twins listed by TCRdb under 2016. The method behind the library was 5' RACE. The run used an Illumina HiSeq 2000. Clones were called with MiXCR by TCRdb after fastp trimmed the public reads at Q25, and only in-frame beta chains were retained. A single entry per CDR3 protein holds the most common genes and DNA from its merged rows. This sample gives roughly 700,000 distinct CDR3 sequences in total; 8.6% of them show up just once. The ten largest clonotypes hold approximately 0.89% of the sample. Separately, the same data were catalogued under a study of yellow fever vaccine responses in identical twins.

Sample: PBMCs. Receptors were obtained from a woman younger than 35 in good health.

In this sample, this clonotype turned up many times. The V and J genes are TRBV7-2 and TRBJ2-1; the match to TRBD2 covers 7 bases. The CDR3 is made up of 13 amino acids. The germline V gene has CDR1 SGHTA and CDR2 FQGNSA. With 5 bases clipped from V and 16 bases from J, the junction kept 14 bases outside the gene matches. CDR3 nucleotide sequence: TGTGCCAGCAGCCCAGGGACTATACCCCCTCCATTCTTC. Protein: CASSPGTIPPPFF.

The chain joins TRBV27 to TRBJ2-7, with D hard to call. The V and J ends lost 1 base and 5 bases respectively, with 12 bases between them. Germline V gives CDR1 MNHEY, CDR2 SMNVEV (reference sequence). The CDR3 spans 14 residues. The chain's CDR3 is CASSLLSAKDEQYF. The CDR3 DNA is TGTGCCAGCAGTTTATTGTCCGCAAAAGACGAGCAGTACTTC.

At least ten counts were recorded for this clonotype. The rearrangement links TRBV18 to TRBJ2-1; 8 bases are shared with TRBD2. Germline trimming cut 2 bases from V and 6 bases from J; bases unmatched to any gene: 9. CDR1 and CDR2 from the germline V gene are KGHSH and LQKENI. The length of the CDR3 is 16 residues. CDR3 protein: CASSPVPPGGGNEQFF. The DNA for the CDR3 is TGTGCCAGCTCACCAGTGCCCCCCGGGGGGGGCAATGAGCAGTTCTTC.

This clonotype was seen a handful of times. The V call is TRBV4-3, the J call TRBJ2-3, with D possibly matching TRBD1 (5 bases). V gave up 0 bases and J gave up 6 bases, with 19 bases separating them. This CDR3 is built from 17 residues. Germline values: CDR1 LGHNA, CDR2 YSLEER. The CDR3 sequence is CASSQDLLQASGDTQYF. In nucleotides, the CDR3 is TGCGCCAGCAGCCAAGATCTTTTACAGGCCAGTGGGGATACGCAGTATTTT.

The J gene is TRBJ2-4, the V gene TRBV6-2 or TRBV6-3; TRBD1 aligns across 7 bases. Germline CDR1 reads MNHEY; CDR2 reads SVGEGT. V trimming: 7 bases; J trimming: 7 bases; junction bases outside the gene matches: 10. The CDR3 runs to 14 residues. The CDR3 reads CASKETGTGNIQYF. CDR3 coding DNA: TGTGCCAGCAAAGAGACAGGGACCGGGAACATTCAGTACTTC.

The chain uses TRBV7-8 and TRBJ2-5, with D possibly called TRBD1 or TRBD2 (5 bases each). CDR3 length: 15 residues. Germline V gene sequence: CDR1 SGHVS, CDR2 FQNEAQ. V was pared by 5 bases and J by 2 bases, with 15 bases between. The CDR3 loop is CASSVRRDGQETQYF. CDR3 DNA: TGTGCCAGCAGCGTGCGAAGGGACGGACAAGAGACCCAGTACTTC. The full variable domain, with the rest looked up from reference TRBV7-8 and TRBJ2-5, is GAGVSQSPRYKVAKRGQDVALRCDPISGHVSLFWYQQALGQGPEFLTYFQNEAQLDKSGLPSDRFFAERPEGSVSTLKIQRTQQEDSAVYLCASSVRRDGQETQYFGPGTRLLVL.

Only a few counts were recorded for this clonotype. The chain recombines TRBV5-1 with TRBJ2-2; 11 nucleotides agree with TRBD1. Unmatched junction bases numbered 5, after V lost 7 bases and J lost 6 bases. The CDR3 runs to 14 residues. Germline values: CDR1 SGHRS, CDR2 YFSETQ. Written as DNA, the CDR3 is TGCGCCAGCCGGGACAGGGGGTATTCCGGGGAGCTGTTTTTT. This gives the protein CASRDRGYSGELFF. Full variable domain (outside the CDR3, taken from reference TRBV5-1 and TRBJ2-2): KAGVTQTPRYLIKTRGQQVTLSCSPISGHRSVSWYQQTPGQGLQFLFEYFSETQRNKGNFPGRFSGRQFSNSRSEMNVSTLELGDSALYLCASRDRGYSGELFFGEGSRLTVL.

This clonotype was seen only a few times. V usage is TRBV29-1 and J usage is TRBJ1-6; D not certain. V was clipped by 3 bases and J by 5 bases, with 11 bases between them. CDR1 and CDR2 (germline): SQVTM, ANQGSEA. The CDR3 is made up of 14 amino acids. The CDR3 coding sequence is TGCAGCGTTGACCCCAAAGACGATAATTCACCCCTCCACTTT. Residues: CSVDPKDDNSPLHF.

This clonotype was found a few times. V usage is TRBV6-5 and J usage is TRBJ2-1; 12 nucleotides align to TRBD2. The CDR3 spans 17 residues. From germline, CDR1 is MNHEY and CDR2 SVGAGI. Trimming cost V 0 bases and J 5 bases; bases outside gene matches: 5. DNA for the CDR3: TGTGCCAGCAGTTACTCGCAAGGACTAGCGGGGAACAATGAGCAGTTCTTC. Protein: CASSYSQGLAGNNEQFF.

This clonotype was counted between two and nine times. This chain uses TRBV5-1 with TRBJ2-1; D perhaps matches TRBD1 (6 bases). Germline-derived CDR1 and CDR2 are SGHRS and YFSETQ. The CDR3 has 14 residues. Deletions cut 3 bases from V and 4 bases from J, with 11 bases between. The CDR3 loop reads CASSYQQGYNEQFF. CDR3 nucleotide sequence: TGCGCCAGCAGCTATCAACAGGGATACAATGAGCAGTTCTTC.

The chain combines TRBV7-6 with TRBJ2-2, with 7 nucleotides matching TRBD1. With V trimmed by 0 bases and J by 2 bases, 12 bases remained unmatched. CDR1 SGHVS and CDR2 FNYEAQ come from the germline V gene. The length of the CDR3 is 19 residues. CDR3 DNA sequence: TGTGCCAGCAGCTTAGCCTCAGCCGGGACAGAGATCAACACCGGGGAGCTGTTTTTT. It codes for CASSLASAGTEINTGELFF.

In this sample, this clonotype turned up many times. The genes are TRBV20-1 and TRBJ2-7; the D is unclear. Trimming shortened V by 3 bases and J by 0 bases, and 12 bases separated the two germline ends. The CDR3 spans 14 residues. Looked up from germline, CDR1 is DFQATT and CDR2 is SNEGSKA (reference sequence). DNA of the CDR3: TGCAGTGCTAGTCCCCCGGGTAGCTCCTACGAGCAGTACTTC. It encodes CSASPPGSSYEQYF.

The V gene is TRBV6-5, the J gene TRBJ2-1; the D gene is possibly TRBD1 (6 bases). V lost 0 bases and J 9 bases, leaving 15 bases between the germline ends. Germline V gene sequence: CDR1 MNHEY, CDR2 SVGAGI. The CDR3 runs 15 residues. The CDR3 spells CASSYSTGGLGEQFF. The DNA of the CDR3 is TGTGCCAGCAGTTACTCGACTGGGGGCCTAGGTGAGCAGTTCTTC.

The table lists this clonotype with many counts. V is TRBV5-1 and J is TRBJ2-5; D is undetermined. The CDR3 covers 13 residues. The V and J ends lost 10 bases and 2 bases respectively, with 15 bases between them. Per germline, CDR1 SGHRS and CDR2 YFSETQ. This CDR3 is CASASTGQETQYF. CDR3 DNA: TGCGCCTCAGCCTCTACCGGTCAAGAGACCCAGTACTTC. Based on the CDR3 plus reference TRBV5-1 and TRBJ2-5, the full variable domain is KAGVTQTPRYLIKTRGQQVTLSCSPISGHRSVSWYQQTPGQGLQFLFEYFSETQRNKGNFPGRFSGRQFSNSRSEMNVSTLELGDSALYLCASASTGQETQYFGPGTRLLVL.

This clonotype was picked up many times. The rearrangement links TRBV28 to TRBJ2-6; weak D call: TRBD2 (6 bases). The CDR3 spans 16 residues. CDR1 and CDR2 from the germline V gene are MDHEN and SYDVKM. V dropped 0 bases and J dropped 0 bases, with 6 bases sitting between them. CDR3 loop: CASSLWGGSGANVLTF. The DNA of the CDR3 is TGTGCCAGCAGTTTATGGGGGGGCTCTGGGGCCAACGTCCTGACTTTC.

The genes are TRBV5-6 and TRBJ2-5; 9 nucleotides align to TRBD2. The CDR3 runs 18 residues. V trimming: 3 bases; J trimming: 5 bases; junction bases outside the gene matches: 17. The germline gives CDR1 SGHDT, CDR2 YYEEEE. CDR3 region: CASSYVAQGIAGGETQYF. In nucleotides, the CDR3 is TGTGCCAGCAGCTACGTGGCTCAAGGGATCGCGGGGGGGGAGACCCAGTACTTC.

In its sample, this clonotype was seen many times. The V gene is TRBV3-1, the J gene TRBJ2-7; D not certain. Germline loops: CDR1 LGHDT, CDR2 YNNKEL (reference sequence). CDR3 length: 15 amino acids. Trimming removed 1 base at V and 0 bases at J, with 10 bases between. CDR3 DNA sequence: TGTGCCAGCAGCCAAGGACTCTCTGTCTCCTACGAGCAGTACTTC. Translating it yields CASSQGLSVSYEQYF.

V gene TRBV7-3 combines with J gene TRBJ2-1; 9 bases line up with TRBD2. Germline V lookup: CDR1 SGHTA, CDR2 FQGTGA. The CDR3 has 13 amino acids. The ends lost 8 bases at V and 8 bases at J; junction bases unmatched: 7. The CDR3 DNA reads TGTGCCAGCTCCAGCGGGGGGTTTGATGAGCAGTTCTTC. Protein: CASSSGGFDEQFF.

The J gene is TRBJ2-3, the V gene TRBV10-3, with a possible D match to TRBD1 (7 bases). The CDR3 loop spans 14 amino acids. V was shortened by 10 bases and J by 2 bases, with 16 bases between the two germline ends. CDR1 is ENHRY and CDR2 is SYGVKD in the germline V gene. This CDR3 reads CATGGAGNTDTQYF. The CDR3 DNA sequence: TGTGCCACAGGGGGTGCGGGAAACACAGATACGCAGTATTTT.

This sequence joins TRBV7-9 and TRBJ2-3, with D unclear. The CDR3 loop spans 15 amino acids. Germline values: CDR1 SEHNR, CDR2 FQNEAQ (reference sequence). With 3 bases removed from V and 1 base from J, the gap between germline ends came to 11 bases. This CDR3 is CASSFPWAGTDTQYF. The DNA for the CDR3 is TGTGCCAGCAGCTTCCCCTGGGCAGGCACAGATACGCAGTATTTT.